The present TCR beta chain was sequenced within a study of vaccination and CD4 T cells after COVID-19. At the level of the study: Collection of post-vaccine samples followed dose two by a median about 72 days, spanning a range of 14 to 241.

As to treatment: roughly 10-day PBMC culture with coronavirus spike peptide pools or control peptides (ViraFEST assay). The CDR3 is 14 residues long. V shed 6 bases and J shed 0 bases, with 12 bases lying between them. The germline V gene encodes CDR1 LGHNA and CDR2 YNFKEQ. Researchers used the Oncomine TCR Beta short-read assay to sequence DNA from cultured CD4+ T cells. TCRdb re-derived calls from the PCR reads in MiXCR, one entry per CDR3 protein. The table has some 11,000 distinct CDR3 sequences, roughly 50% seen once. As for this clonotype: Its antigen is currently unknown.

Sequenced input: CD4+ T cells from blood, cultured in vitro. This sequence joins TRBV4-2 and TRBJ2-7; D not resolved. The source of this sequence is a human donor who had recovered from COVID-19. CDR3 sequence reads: CASSQTSSSYEQYF. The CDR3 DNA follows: TGTGCCAGCAGTCAGACTTCTTCCTCCTACGAGCAGTACTTC.